This TCR beta chain was recorded in a study of shared clonotypes between healthy human individuals. Across the whole study: Aged between 18 and 49, the donors were a couple of women and three men.

The protocol was immunoSEQ multiplex PCR, while the TCRdb copy is restricted to in-frame clones and leaves out a portion. The data show roughly 650,000 clones, approximately 96% seen once. The naive CD8 subset, CD45RO-negative cells positively selected for CCR7, excluded terminally differentiated effector memory CD45RA+ cells. Per germline, CDR1 SGHTS and CDR2 YDEGEE. The CDR3 spans 10 residues. V was pared by 7 bases and J by 6 bases, with 8 bases between. This clone has just one count. The material sequenced was naive CD8+ T cells sorted from blood. The source is a woman aged 30 to 39 in good health. The rearrangement links TRBV5-8 to TRBJ2-7, with D uncertain. Here the CDR3 DNA reads TGTGCCAGCCCGATAGGCGAGCAGTACTTC. Its translation is CASPIGEQYF. Combining the CDR3 with reference TRBV5-8 and TRBJ2-7 gives the whole variable domain EAGVTQSPTHLIKTRGQQATLRCSPISGHTSVYWYQQALGLGLQFLLWYDEGEERNRGNFPPRFSGRQFPNYSSELNVNALELEDSALYLCASPIGEQYFGPGTRLTVT.